The 21 T cell receptor beta chains presented below share a single source sample, sequenced in a study of T cells in localized non-small cell lung cancer. Libraries were prepared by immunoSEQ multiplex PCR; TCRdb keeps only in-frame clonotypes and omits some of them. The data contain over 30,000 clones, 75% to 90% of them seen just once; the ten biggest clones take up around 4.1%. This specimen consisted of peripheral blood, obtained before any cancer treatment. The receptors were gathered from a man aged 35 to 70 with stage I lung adenocarcinoma.

This chain connects TRBV19 to TRBJ1-1; D uncertain. Germline V gene sequence: CDR1 LNHDA, CDR2 SQIVND (reference sequence). The CDR3 has 16 amino acids. Between the trimmed V and J ends, which lost 10 bases and 0 bases, there was a span of 21 bases. CDR3 in amino acids: CATTVRTLDMNTEAFF. CDR3 DNA: TGTGCCACCACCGTTCGGACGCTTGACATGAACACTGAAGCTTTCTTT. The complete variable domain, with remaining parts taken from reference TRBV19 and TRBJ1-1, reads DGGITQSPKYLFRKEGQNVTLSCEQNLNHDAMYWYRQDPGQGLRLIYYSQIVNDFQKGDIAEGYSVSREKKESFPLTVTSAQKNPTAFYLCATTVRTLDMNTEAFFGQGTRLTVV.

The rearrangement joins TRBV5-8 to TRBJ2-3; possibly TRBD1 for D (5 bases). Germline CDR1 reads SGHTS; CDR2 reads YDEGEE. Trimming cost V 3 bases and J 4 bases, with 9 bases left between them. This CDR3 is 13 amino acids long. The CDR3 loop reads CASSYPQADTQYF. The CDR3 DNA is TGTGCCAGCAGCTACCCACAGGCAGATACGCAGTATTTT. Drawing the rest from reference TRBV5-8 and TRBJ2-3, the complete variable domain is EAGVTQSPTHLIKTRGQQATLRCSPISGHTSVYWYQQALGLGLQFLLWYDEGEERNRGNFPPRFSGRQFPNYSSELNVNALELEDSALYLCASSYPQADTQYFGPGTRLTVL.

J is TRBJ2-2 and V is TRBV7-8; D gene uncertain. Germline CDR1 and CDR2: SGHVS and FQNEAQ. This CDR3 is 16 amino acids long. Trimming stripped 5 bases from V and 0 bases from J, with 13 bases between. CDR3 DNA sequence: TGTGCCAGCAGCCCCAGGTCTACAGCGAACACCGGGGAGCTGTTTTTT. Translating gives CASSPRSTANTGELFF.

This clone has only one observation. V is TRBV19 and J is TRBJ2-5; 11 nucleotides match TRBD2. The CDR3 contains 17 residues. With V trimmed by 3 bases and J by 4 bases, 10 bases remained unmatched. Germline-derived CDR1 and CDR2 are LNHDA and SQIVND (reference sequence). CDR3 region: CASSIPRLAGGAETQYF. CDR3 nucleotides: TGTGCCAGTAGTATCCCCCGGCTAGCGGGGGGTGCAGAGACCCAGTACTTC. Together with reference TRBV19 and TRBJ2-5, the CDR3 gives the full variable domain: DGGITQSPKYLFRKEGQNVTLSCEQNLNHDAMYWYRQDPGQGLRLIYYSQIVNDFQKGDIAEGYSVSREKKESFPLTVTSAQKNPTAFYLCASSIPRLAGGAETQYFGPGTRLLVL.

In this sample, this clone turned up once. The chain has TRBV7-8 and TRBJ2-1; TRBD2 matches at 12 bases. Trimming at V came to 4 bases and at J to 10 bases, leaving 8 bases not matched to a gene. The CDR3 consists of 15 residues. The germline V gene has CDR1 SGHVS and CDR2 FQNEAQ. CDR3: CASSSTSGGRPEQFF. The CDR3 nucleotides read TGTGCCAGCAGCTCCACTAGCGGGGGGCGACCAGAGCAGTTCTTC.

This rearrangement joins TRBV15 to TRBJ2-7; 7 bases agree with TRBD1. V dropped 1 base and J dropped 1; count of bases not matched to a gene: 4. This CDR3 has 15 amino acids. From germline, CDR1 is LNHNV and CDR2 YYDKDF (reference sequence). CDR3 nucleotides: TGTGCCACCAGCAGAGTGGGGGACAGTTCCTACGAGCAGTACTTC. Translated: CATSRVGDSSYEQYF.

V usage is TRBV5-4 and J usage is TRBJ2-5; 7 bases fit TRBD1. J was trimmed by 2 bases and V by 3 bases; bases with no gene match: 4. There are 14 residues in the CDR3. Germline V gives CDR1 SGHNT, CDR2 YYREEE (reference sequence). The DNA for the CDR3 is TGTGCCAGCAGCTCTGGACAGGTTCAAGAGACCCAGTACTTC. Residues: CASSSGQVQETQYF.

The chain links TRBV29-1 to TRBJ2-5; D call uncertain. Trimming shortened V by 6 bases and J by 4 bases, and 24 bases separated the two germline ends. This CDR3 contains 16 residues. Per the germline V gene, CDR1 is SQVTM and CDR2 is ANQGSEA. The CDR3 coding sequence is TGCAGCGTGAGACCTCCGGCAGGTCGGATGGGAGAGACCCAGTACTTC. Translation gives CSVRPPAGRMGETQYF.

This chain links TRBV2 with TRBJ1-2; unclear D gene. Germline V gene lookup returns CDR1 SNHLY and CDR2 FYNNEI. V was clipped by 4 bases and J by 5 bases, with 5 bases between them. The CDR3 contains 11 residues. CDR3 amino acids: CASSVEYGYTF. CDR3 DNA sequence: TGTGCCAGCAGTGTCGAGTATGGCTACACCTTC.

The chain couples TRBV7-6 to TRBJ1-2; weak D call: TRBD1 (5 bases). Germline V gene data show CDR1 as SGHVS and CDR2 as FNYEAQ. The CDR3 has 15 amino acids. Trimming shortened V by 3 bases and J by 4 bases, and 15 bases separated the two germline ends. CDR3 nucleotide sequence: TGTGCCAGCAGCTTGGAAGTGGGGGATAGCTATGGCTACACCTTC. Residues: CASSLEVGDSYGYTF. The full variable domain, in which reference TRBV7-6 and TRBJ1-2 provide the parts outside the CDR3, is GAGVSQSPRYKVTKRGQDVALRCDPISGHVSLYWYRQALGQGPEFLTYFNYEAQQDKSGLPNDRFSAERPEGSISTLTIQRTEQRDSAMYRCASSLEVGDSYGYTFGSGTRLTVV.

The chain couples TRBV13 to TRBJ2-1, with D tentatively TRBD1 (6 bases). Trimming took off 0 bases at V and 0 bases at J, with 6 bases between the two ends. The CDR3 contains 15 residues. CDR1 PRHDT and CDR2 FYEKMQ come from the germline V gene (reference sequence). In DNA, the CDR3 is TGTGCCAGCAGCTTAGGGGGGGCCTCCTACAATGAGCAGTTCTTC. This gives the protein CASSLGGASYNEQFF. Together with reference TRBV13 and TRBJ2-1, the CDR3 gives the full variable domain: AAGVIQSPRHLIKEKRETATLKCYPIPRHDTVYWYQQGPGQDPQFLISFYEKMQSDKGSIPDRFSAQQFSDYHSELNMSSLELGDSALYFCASSLGGASYNEQFFGPGTRLTVL.

The rearrangement links TRBV5-1 to TRBJ2-2, with unresolved D. V was clipped by 0 bases and J by 5 bases, with 2 bases between them. The germline V gene has CDR1 SGHRS and CDR2 YFSETQ. The CDR3 sequence is 12 residues long. CDR3 coding DNA: TGCGCCAGCAGCTTGGAGACCGGGGAGCTGTTTTTT. Translation: CASSLETGELFF.

This clone was seen a handful of times. The chain couples TRBV6-1 to TRBJ1-5; D gene unclear. Trimming stripped 3 bases from V and 11 bases from J, with 8 bases between. This CDR3 is 11 amino acids long. The germline V gene has CDR1 MNHNS and CDR2 SASEGT. The CDR3 region is CASSEESTQHF. The CDR3 DNA reads as TGTGCCAGCAGTGAGGAGTCTACCCAGCATTTT.

The chain uses TRBV7-6 and TRBJ1-2, with 7 bases lining up with TRBD1. Germline V lookup: CDR1 SGHVS, CDR2 FNYEAQ. V gave up 5 bases and J gave up 8 bases; unmatched junction bases: 8. CDR3 length: 13 residues. The CDR3 sequence is CASSPGGGSGYTF. The CDR3 bases are TGTGCCAGCAGCCCAGGAGGGGGCTCGGGCTACACCTTC.

V and J are TRBV13 and TRBJ2-3; TRBD1 agrees at 9 bases. Looked up from germline, CDR1 is PRHDT and CDR2 is FYEKMQ (reference sequence). V dropped 2 bases and J dropped 4; count of bases not matched to a gene: 1. This CDR3 is built from 14 residues. The CDR3 is CASSLRQGADTQYF. In nucleotides, the CDR3 is TGTGCCAGCAGCTTACGACAGGGGGCAGATACGCAGTATTTT. Full variable domain (rest looked up from reference TRBV13 and TRBJ2-3): AAGVIQSPRHLIKEKRETATLKCYPIPRHDTVYWYQQGPGQDPQFLISFYEKMQSDKGSIPDRFSAQQFSDYHSELNMSSLELGDSALYFCASSLRQGADTQYFGPGTRLTVL.

The V gene is TRBV6-9, the J gene TRBJ2-7, with a tentative D call TRBD1 (6 bases). V gave up 3 bases and J gave up 3 bases, with 9 bases separating them. Germline CDR1 and CDR2: MNHGY and SVAAGI. The CDR3 extends over 13 amino acids. The CDR3 region is CASSYSRGYEQYF. The CDR3 DNA is TGTGCCAGCAGTTACTCCAGGGGCTACGAGCAGTACTTC.

V and J are TRBV7-8 and TRBJ2-2; 7 bases align to TRBD2. The length of the CDR3 is 16 residues. V shed 4 bases and J 1 base; nucleotides not matched to a gene: 6. CDR1 SGHVS and CDR2 FQNEAQ come from the germline V gene. The CDR3 region is CASSSGPSGNTGELFF. DNA for the CDR3: TGTGCCAGCAGCTCAGGTCCTAGCGGGAACACCGGGGAGCTGTTTTTT.

This chain connects TRBV5-1 to TRBJ1-6; D unresolved. The CDR3 extends over 17 amino acids. Germline CDR1 and CDR2: SGHRS and YFSETQ. The V end was cut by 0 bases, the J end by 0 bases, with 10 bases between. The CDR3 here is CASSLAATSSYNSPLHF. The CDR3 DNA is TGCGCCAGCAGCTTGGCAGCGACGAGCTCCTATAATTCACCCCTCCACTTT.

The V gene is TRBV5-1, the J gene TRBJ2-7; TRBD1 is a possible D gene (5 bases). The CDR3 runs 13 residues. Trimming left V 0 bases short and J 6 bases short, with 10 bases between. Germline CDR1 and CDR2: SGHRS and YFSETQ. CDR3 residues: CASSLEGVSEQYF. The CDR3 nucleotides read TGCGCCAGCAGCTTGGAAGGGGTGAGCGAGCAGTACTTC. The full variable domain, its missing parts supplied by reference TRBV5-1 and TRBJ2-7, is KAGVTQTPRYLIKTRGQQVTLSCSPISGHRSVSWYQQTPGQGLQFLFEYFSETQRNKGNFPGRFSGRQFSNSRSEMNVSTLELGDSALYLCASSLEGVSEQYFGPGTRLTVT.

The genes are TRBV18 and TRBJ1-2, with D unclear. V shed 1 base and J shed 5 bases, with 17 bases lying between them. This CDR3 comprises 16 residues. Germline CDR1 KGHSH, CDR2 LQKENI. CDR3 sequence reads: CASSPLGRPVIYGYTF. For the CDR3, the DNA is TGTGCCAGCTCACCACTCGGACGACCCGTCATTTATGGCTACACCTTC. Using reference TRBV18 and TRBJ1-2 for the parts outside the CDR3, the full variable domain is NAGVMQNPRHLVRRRGQEARLRCSPMKGHSHVYWYRQLPEEGLKFMVYLQKENIIDESGMPKERFSAEFPKEGPSILRIQQVVRGDSAAYFCASSPLGRPVIYGYTFGSGTRLTVV.

This clone was counted a few times. The chain employs TRBV4-1 and TRBJ1-1, with D unresolved. The CDR3 covers 13 residues. The V gene's germline CDR1 is MGHRA and CDR2 YSYEKL. Trimming cost V 3 bases and J 1 base, with 6 bases left between them. The CDR3 DNA reads TGCGCCAGCAGCCAGGCCGGGAACACTGAAGCTTTCTTT. Amino acid sequence: CASSQAGNTEAFF.